The rows below give T cell receptor beta chains drawn from one sample of a study of blood T cell repertoires in COVID-19. Assay used: immunoSEQ multiplex PCR; TCRdb lists only in-frame clones, some missing. The profile covers some 270,000 clones, with approximately 88% appearing a single time and 2.5% to 4% taken by the ten largest. The sample consisted of PBMCs or T cells enriched from blood (not recorded which). Every receptor here comes from a woman in her thirties or forties who had been exposed to COVID-19. Each CDR3 is given with its conserved first and last residue. Fields, in order: J gene, V gene, D gene, clone size, CDR3 protein, CDR3 DNA. D genes are given only for firm matches. Part of the rows lack a size; the others show once, few, many or a class for expanded clones.

J gene: TRBJ1-1
V gene: TRBV10-3
D gene: TRBD1
clone size: NA
CDR3 protein: CAIRKGTGVLNTEAFF
CDR3 DNA: TGTGCCATCCGCAAGGGGACAGGGGTCTTGAACACTGAAGCTTTCTTT

J gene: TRBJ2-3
V gene: TRBV27
D gene: TRBD2
clone size: NA
CDR3 protein: CASSSIRTSGRPTDTQYF
CDR3 DNA: TGTGCCAGCAGTTCAATCAGGACTAGCGGGAGGCCCACAGATACGCAGTATTTT

J gene: TRBJ1-1
V gene: TRBV19
D gene: TRBD1
clone size: NA
CDR3 protein: CASSRPGTGADTEAFF
CDR3 DNA: TGTGCCAGTAGTCGTCCCGGGACAGGGGCGGACACTGAAGCTTTCTTT

J gene: TRBJ1-2
V gene: TRBV27
D gene: NA
clone size: NA
CDR3 protein: CASSPWDSTGHYGYTF
CDR3 DNA: TGTGCCAGCAGTCCCTGGGACTCCACCGGCCACTATGGCTACACCTTC

J gene: TRBJ1-1
V gene: TRBV29-1
D gene: TRBD1
clone size: NA
CDR3 protein: CSGGQGAYSNTEAFF
CDR3 DNA: TGCAGCGGTGGGCAGGGGGCCTACTCGAACACTGAAGCTTTCTTT

J gene: TRBJ2-5
V gene: TRBV5-5
D gene: TRBD2
clone size: NA
CDR3 protein: CASSLGAGGYQETQYF
CDR3 DNA: TGTGCCAGCAGCTTAGGAGCGGGGGGGTACCAAGAGACCCAGTACTTC

J gene: TRBJ1-1
V gene: TRBV7-2
D gene: NA
clone size: NA
CDR3 protein: CASSLAANTEAFF
CDR3 DNA: TGTGCCAGCAGCTTAGCGGCCAACACTGAAGCTTTCTTT

J gene: TRBJ1-1
V gene: TRBV27
D gene: NA
clone size: NA
CDR3 protein: CASSLRRGNTEAFF
CDR3 DNA: TGTGCCAGCAGTTTGCGCCGGGGGAACACTGAAGCTTTCTTT

J gene: TRBJ1-2
V gene: TRBV5-1
D gene: TRBD1
clone size: NA
CDR3 protein: CASSPGQGNYGYTF
CDR3 DNA: TGCGCCAGCAGCCCCGGACAGGGTAACTATGGCTACACCTTC

J gene: TRBJ1-5
V gene: TRBV7-9
D gene: NA
clone size: few
CDR3 protein: CASSVSGINQPQHF
CDR3 DNA: TGTGCCAGCAGCGTCTCGGGGATCAATCAGCCCCAGCATTTT

J gene: TRBJ2-1
V gene: TRBV7-2
D gene: NA
clone size: NA
CDR3 protein: CASEVGALQDEQFF
CDR3 DNA: TGTGCCAGCGAGGTGGGGGCCTTACAGGATGAGCAGTTCTTC

J gene: TRBJ1-2
V gene: TRBV6-5
D gene: NA
clone size: once
CDR3 protein: CASSRDPRGSYGYTF
CDR3 DNA: TGTGCCAGCAGTAGGGACCCCAGGGGAAGCTATGGCTACACCTTC

J gene: TRBJ1-1
V gene: TRBV28
D gene: NA
clone size: NA
CDR3 protein: CASSEHTGYSEAFF
CDR3 DNA: TGTGCCAGCAGTGAACACACAGGGTACTCTGAAGCTTTCTTT

J gene: TRBJ2-1
V gene: TRBV4-3
D gene: TRBD2
clone size: NA
CDR3 protein: CASSLELRELGNEQFF
CDR3 DNA: TGCGCCAGCAGCCTGGAGTTGCGGGAGCTGGGGAATGAGCAGTTCTTC

J gene: TRBJ2-2
V gene: TRBV11-2
D gene: NA
clone size: NA
CDR3 protein: CASSVPAGELFF
CDR3 DNA: TGTGCCAGCTCGGTACCGGCCGGGGAGCTGTTTTTT

J gene: TRBJ2-1
V gene: TRBV5-1
D gene: TRBD2
clone size: NA
CDR3 protein: CASSLARDRTSGSYNEQFF
CDR3 DNA: TGTGCCAGCAGCTTGGCCCGGGACAGGACTAGCGGTTCCTACAATGAGCAGTTCTTC

J gene: TRBJ1-3
V gene: TRBV7-6
D gene: NA
clone size: NA
CDR3 protein: CASSQMGGLSSGNTIYF
CDR3 DNA: TGTGCCAGCAGCCAAATGGGGGGGCTTAGCTCTGGAAACACCATATATTTT

J gene: TRBJ2-4
V gene: TRBV19
D gene: TRBD1
clone size: once
CDR3 protein: CASSIEATGGGDIQYF
CDR3 DNA: TGTGCCAGTAGTATAGAGGCGACAGGGGGCGGAGACATTCAGTACTTC

J gene: TRBJ2-7
V gene: TRBV28
D gene: TRBD1
clone size: NA
CDR3 protein: CASREQGQQYEQYF
CDR3 DNA: TGTGCCAGCAGAGAACAGGGGCAACAATACGAGCAGTACTTC

J gene: TRBJ1-1
V gene: TRBV5-1
D gene: NA
clone size: NA
CDR3 protein: CASSWEQGRTEAFF
CDR3 DNA: TGCGCCAGCAGCTGGGAACAGGGTAGGACTGAAGCTTTCTTT

J gene: TRBJ1-2
V gene: TRBV4-2
D gene: NA
clone size: NA
CDR3 protein: CASSQDWAGAEYGYTF
CDR3 DNA: TGTGCCAGCAGCCAAGATTGGGCAGGGGCAGAGTATGGCTACACCTTC

J gene: TRBJ1-5
V gene: TRBV11-2
D gene: NA
clone size: NA
CDR3 protein: CASSLAPQPQHF
CDR3 DNA: TGTGCCAGCAGCTTAGCTCCTCAGCCCCAGCATTTT

J gene: TRBJ1-4
V gene: TRBV29-1
D gene: NA
clone size: NA
CDR3 protein: CSTAHRDKLFF
CDR3 DNA: TGCAGCACGGCGCACAGGGACAAACTGTTTTTT

J gene: TRBJ1-2
V gene: TRBV28
D gene: TRBD1
clone size: NA
CDR3 protein: CASSGTAAGYTF
CDR3 DNA: TGTGCCAGCAGCGGGACAGCAGCTGGCTACACCTTC

J gene: TRBJ1-1
V gene: TRBV7-9
D gene: TRBD1
clone size: NA
CDR3 protein: CASSPRQGDTEAFF
CDR3 DNA: TGTGCCAGCAGCCCCCGACAGGGCGACACTGAAGCTTTCTTT

J gene: TRBJ1-2
V gene: TRBV19
D gene: NA
clone size: once
CDR3 protein: CASSIGGGHGSSHYGYTF
CDR3 DNA: TGTGCCAGTAGTATTGGGGGGGGGCACGGTTCGAGTCACTATGGCTACACCTTC

J gene: TRBJ1-5
V gene: TRBV5-6
D gene: NA
clone size: NA
CDR3 protein: CASSFRTGNSNQPQHF
CDR3 DNA: TGTGCCAGCAGCTTTAGGACGGGGAATAGCAATCAGCCCCAGCATTTT

J gene: TRBJ1-2
V gene: TRBV19
D gene: NA
clone size: NA
CDR3 protein: CASSIDSQTGTYGYTF
CDR3 DNA: TGTGCCAGTAGTATAGATTCCCAAACAGGGACCTATGGCTACACCTTC

J gene: TRBJ2-2
V gene: TRBV6-2/TRBV6-3
D gene: TRBD2
clone size: NA
CDR3 protein: CASSYGGGTGELFF
CDR3 DNA: TGTGCCAGCAGTTATGGCGGGGGCACCGGGGAGCTGTTTTTT

J gene: TRBJ2-2
V gene: TRBV7-2
D gene: TRBD2
clone size: NA
CDR3 protein: CASSFGPSGRMDTGELFF
CDR3 DNA: TGTGCCAGCAGCTTTGGCCCTAGCGGGAGGATGGACACCGGGGAGCTGTTTTTT

J gene: TRBJ1-2
V gene: TRBV30
D gene: TRBD1
clone size: NA
CDR3 protein: CAWNRGRGSNYGYTF
CDR3 DNA: TGTGCCTGGAATAGGGGGCGCGGATCTAACTATGGCTACACCTTC

J gene: TRBJ1-2
V gene: TRBV2
D gene: TRBD1
clone size: NA
CDR3 protein: CASSETGGHYGYTF
CDR3 DNA: TGTGCCAGCAGTGAAACAGGGGGCCACTATGGCTACACCTTC

J gene: TRBJ1-5
V gene: TRBV6-2/TRBV6-3
D gene: TRBD1
clone size: NA
CDR3 protein: CASSWGQRAQPQHF
CDR3 DNA: TGTGCCAGCAGTTGGGGACAGCGGGCTCAGCCCCAGCATTTT

J gene: TRBJ2-1
V gene: TRBV6-4
D gene: TRBD1
clone size: NA
CDR3 protein: CASSRGQGNEQFF
CDR3 DNA: TGTGCCAGCAGCCGAGGACAGGGAAATGAGCAGTTCTTC

J gene: TRBJ2-7
V gene: TRBV5-4
D gene: TRBD2
clone size: NA
CDR3 protein: CASSLDWGGSPYEQYF
CDR3 DNA: TGTGCCAGCAGCTTGGATTGGGGGGGATCCCCCTACGAGCAGTACTTC

J gene: TRBJ2-2
V gene: TRBV6-2/TRBV6-3
D gene: NA
clone size: few
CDR3 protein: CASSRQGSGELFF
CDR3 DNA: TGTGCCAGCAGTCGCCAGGGATCCGGGGAGCTGTTTTTT

J gene: TRBJ1-4
V gene: TRBV9
D gene: NA
clone size: NA
CDR3 protein: CASSVGSGLGEKLFF
CDR3 DNA: TGTGCCAGCAGCGTAGGAAGCGGGTTAGGTGAAAAACTGTTTTTT

J gene: TRBJ2-3
V gene: TRBV6-4
D gene: TRBD1
clone size: NA
CDR3 protein: CASSERGLHDTQYF
CDR3 DNA: TGTGCCAGCAGTGAAAGGGGGCTTCACGATACGCAGTATTTT

J gene: TRBJ2-7
V gene: TRBV28
D gene: NA
clone size: NA
CDR3 protein: CASRGGTAYSYEQYF
CDR3 DNA: TGTGCCAGCAGGGGCGGGACAGCCTACTCCTACGAGCAGTACTTC

J gene: TRBJ1-3
V gene: TRBV19
D gene: TRBD1
clone size: NA
CDR3 protein: CASKGQGKSGNTIYF
CDR3 DNA: TGTGCCAGTAAGGGACAGGGGAAATCTGGAAACACCATATATTTT

J gene: TRBJ2-5
V gene: TRBV11-3
D gene: NA
clone size: NA
CDR3 protein: CASSLVVARETQYF
CDR3 DNA: TGTGCCAGCAGCTTAGTGGTGGCCAGAGAGACCCAGTACTTC

J gene: TRBJ1-2
V gene: TRBV6-5
D gene: NA
clone size: NA
CDR3 protein: CASTGSLGRYGYTF
CDR3 DNA: TGTGCCAGCACCGGGAGTTTGGGGCGCTATGGCTACACCTTC

J gene: TRBJ2-7
V gene: TRBV2
D gene: NA
clone size: NA
CDR3 protein: CATYVGVEQYF
CDR3 DNA: TGTGCCACCTACGTAGGGGTCGAGCAGTACTTC

J gene: TRBJ2-6
V gene: TRBV9
D gene: NA
clone size: NA
CDR3 protein: CASSPYRSGANVLTF
CDR3 DNA: TGTGCCAGCAGCCCCTATCGCTCTGGGGCCAACGTCCTGACTTTC

J gene: TRBJ2-7
V gene: TRBV5-4
D gene: NA
clone size: NA
CDR3 protein: CASNPGGPDGGGEQYF
CDR3 DNA: TGTGCCAGCAACCCCGGGGGCCCGGACGGCGGGGGAGAGCAGTACTTC

J gene: TRBJ2-3
V gene: TRBV20-1
D gene: TRBD2
clone size: NA
CDR3 protein: CSASGLAGGRSTDTQYF
CDR3 DNA: TGCAGTGCTAGTGGTCTAGCGGGAGGGAGGAGCACAGATACGCAGTATTTT

J gene: TRBJ2-3
V gene: TRBV2
D gene: NA
clone size: NA
CDR3 protein: CASDIGAIFSTDTQYF
CDR3 DNA: TGTGCCAGTGATATAGGGGCGATCTTTAGCACAGATACGCAGTATTTT